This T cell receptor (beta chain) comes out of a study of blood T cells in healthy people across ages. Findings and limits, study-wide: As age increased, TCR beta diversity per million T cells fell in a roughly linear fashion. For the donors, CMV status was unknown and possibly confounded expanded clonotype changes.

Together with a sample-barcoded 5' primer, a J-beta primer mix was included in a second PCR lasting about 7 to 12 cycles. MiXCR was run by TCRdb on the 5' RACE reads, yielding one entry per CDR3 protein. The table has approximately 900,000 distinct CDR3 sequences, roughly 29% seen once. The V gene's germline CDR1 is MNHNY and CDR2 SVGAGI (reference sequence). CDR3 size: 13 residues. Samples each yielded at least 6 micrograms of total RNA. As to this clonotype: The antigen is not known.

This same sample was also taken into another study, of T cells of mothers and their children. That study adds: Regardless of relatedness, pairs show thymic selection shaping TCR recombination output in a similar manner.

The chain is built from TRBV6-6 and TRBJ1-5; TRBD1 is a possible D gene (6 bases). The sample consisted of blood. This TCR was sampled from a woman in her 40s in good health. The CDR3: CATRGASGQPQHF. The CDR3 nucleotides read TGTGCTACGCGGGGGGCATCGGGTCAGCCCCAGCATTTT.